A single T cell receptor beta chain is shown here with its context. The antigen remains undetermined. The data originate from a study of OX40 agonist ivuxolimab in advanced cancers. As for the study in general: Partial responses were recorded for three patients, including one with hepatocellular carcinoma and two with cutaneous melanoma.

Profiled with immunoSEQ multiplex PCR; TCRdb holds only in-frame clones, not every one. The data hold more than 75,000 clones, with approximately 91% observed a single time. Study-level points and caveats: Researchers did not determine the expanded peripheral T cells' antigen specificity.

The input for sequencing was CD4+ or CD8+ T cells sorted from blood, taken in a trial of the OX40 agonist ivuxolimab. The sequence was collected from an adult with an advanced solid tumor such as melanoma, head and neck, liver or kidney cancer.

The CDR3 spells CASSLVPGNEQFF. The CDR3 bases are TGTGCCAGCAGCTTAGTGCCTGGGAATGAGCAGTTCTTC. The rearrangement links TRBV11-3 to TRBJ2-1; no definite D call. This CDR3 region has 13 residues. Germline CDR1 reads SGHNT; CDR2 reads YENEEA. Trimming removed 1 base at V and 7 bases at J, with 8 bases between.